The 25 T cell receptor beta chains listed next were all sequenced from one sample in a study of OX40 agonist ivuxolimab in advanced cancers. Only in-frame clones appear in the TCRdb table, and some are missing; sequencing was by immunoSEQ multiplex PCR. The sample has approximately 15,000 clones, over 75% seen once. The material was CD4+ or CD8+ T cells sorted from blood, obtained in a trial of the OX40 agonist ivuxolimab. These receptor sequences come from an adult with an advanced solid tumor such as melanoma, head and neck, liver or kidney cancer.

The chain joins TRBV27 to TRBJ2-1, with 8 positions matching TRBD2. Germline V gene lookup returns CDR1 MNHEY and CDR2 SMNVEV (reference sequence). The CDR3 runs 14 residues. V dropped 5 bases and J dropped 6; count of bases not matched to a gene: 6. The CDR3: CASSVAGTFNEQFF. In DNA, the CDR3 is TGTGCCAGCAGTGTAGCGGGAACTTTCAATGAGCAGTTCTTC.

The V gene is TRBV9, the J gene TRBJ2-3, with D perhaps matching TRBD2 (6 bases). The V and J ends lost 4 bases and 2 bases respectively, with 14 bases between them. The V gene's germline CDR1 is SGDLS and CDR2 YYNGEE. This CDR3 region has 15 residues. The DNA of the CDR3 is TGTGCCAGCAGCCCCGGGGACTCCGACACAGATACGCAGTATTTT. Translation: CASSPGDSDTDTQYF.

This chain uses TRBV19 with TRBJ2-1, with TRBD2 identical over 9 bases. V was pared by 5 bases and J by 6 bases, with 5 bases of the junction left unmatched. Germline CDR1 is LNHDA and CDR2 is SQIVND (reference sequence). The CDR3 runs 14 residues. The CDR3 region is CASSWGTSPNEQFF. CDR3 DNA sequence: TGTGCCAGTAGTTGGGGGACTAGCCCCAATGAGCAGTTCTTC.

The chain recombines TRBV7-9 with TRBJ2-5; possible D gene TRBD1, 6 bases. The CDR3 is 14 amino acids. CDR1 SEHNR and CDR2 FQNEAQ come from the germline V gene (reference sequence). Trimming stripped 4 bases from V and 7 bases from J, with 16 bases between. CDR3 nucleotide sequence: TGTGCCAGCAGCTCAACTCAGGGGCTCGGGACCCAGTACTTC. The encoded protein is CASSSTQGLGTQYF. Full variable domain (outside the CDR3, taken from reference TRBV7-9 and TRBJ2-5): DTGVSQNPRHKITKRGQNVTFRCDPISEHNRLYWYRQTLGQGPEFLTYFQNEAQLEKSRLLSDRFSAERPKGSFSTLEIQRTEQGDSAMYLCASSSTQGLGTQYFGPGTRLLVL.

The chain is built from TRBV28 and TRBJ2-1; no clear D. The V end was cut by 5 bases, the J end by 9 bases, with 11 bases between. The germline gives CDR1 MDHEN, CDR2 SYDVKM. This CDR3 contains 12 residues. This CDR3 reads CASSPRVGEQFF. The CDR3 DNA reads as TGTGCCAGCAGTCCTAGGGTGGGTGAGCAGTTCTTC.

The chain couples TRBV9 to TRBJ2-1; the D is unclear. V dropped 1 base and J dropped 8 bases, with 10 bases sitting between them. Per germline, CDR1 SGDLS and CDR2 YYNGEE. This CDR3 comprises 13 residues. In DNA, the CDR3 is TGTGCCAGCAGCGTATACTTGGGTCATGAGCAGTTCTTC. Translating gives CASSVYLGHEQFF.

V usage is TRBV5-6 and J usage is TRBJ2-7; D unclear. Germline CDR1 is SGHDT and CDR2 is YYEEEE. Deletions cut 8 bases from V and 0 bases from J, with 15 bases between. The CDR3 consists of 14 residues. The CDR3 DNA reads TGTGCCAGTACTGACTGGGCAGACTCCTACGAGCAGTACTTC. This gives the protein CASTDWADSYEQYF.

The chain combines TRBV7-9 with TRBJ2-7; possible D gene TRBD1, 6 bases. This CDR3 is 13 amino acids long. The germline V and J ends were trimmed by 5 bases and 3 bases, with 11 bases remaining between them. From germline, CDR1 is SEHNR and CDR2 FQNEAQ (reference sequence). CDR3 sequence (DNA): TGTGCCAGCAGCCGTACAGGGAGCTACGAGCAGTACTTC. It translates to CASSRTGSYEQYF.

The chain combines TRBV4-3 with TRBJ2-4; D gene ambiguous. This CDR3 has 13 amino acids. Trimming shortened V by 1 base and J by 7 bases, and 8 bases separated the two germline ends. From germline, CDR1 is LGHNA and CDR2 YSLEER. The CDR3 reads CASSQGGNNIQYF. Written as DNA, the CDR3 is TGCGCCAGCAGCCAAGGTGGCAATAACATTCAGTACTTC.

The rearrangement uses TRBV7-9 and TRBJ2-1; either TRBD1 or TRBD2 may fit D (5 bases each). This CDR3 is 13 amino acids long. The ends were cut back, 8 bases at V and 6 bases at J, with 14 bases in the middle. The germline V gene encodes CDR1 SEHNR and CDR2 FQNEAQ (reference sequence). CDR3: CASSRGSINEQFF. The CDR3 nucleotides read TGTGCCAGCTCCCGGGGCTCAATCAATGAGCAGTTCTTC.

The chain uses TRBV7-8 and TRBJ2-5, with 7 bases matching TRBD1. The V and J ends lost 4 bases and 5 bases, in that order; junction bases with no gene match: 7. The CDR3 runs to 14 residues. CDR1 is SGHVS and CDR2 is FQNEAQ in the germline V gene. The CDR3 here is CASSSPGGWETQYF. The CDR3 bases are TGTGCCAGCAGCTCGCCAGGGGGTTGGGAGACCCAGTACTTC. Supplemented by reference TRBV7-8 and TRBJ2-5, the full variable domain reads GAGVSQSPRYKVAKRGQDVALRCDPISGHVSLFWYQQALGQGPEFLTYFQNEAQLDKSGLPSDRFFAERPEGSVSTLKIQRTQQEDSAVYLCASSSPGGWETQYFGPGTRLLVL.

The chain has TRBV30 and TRBJ2-2; no definite D call. Trimming shortened V by 0 bases and J by 6 bases, and 11 bases separated the two germline ends. This CDR3 contains 14 residues. The germline CDR1 and CDR2 sequences are GTSNPN and SVGIG (reference sequence). CDR3 nucleotides: TGTGCCTGGAGTGTAGGGCCCGAGGCCGGGGAGCTGTTTTTT. Its protein is CAWSVGPEAGELFF.

The rearrangement uses TRBV7-9 and TRBJ1-1; 8 positions agree with TRBD1. V was pared by 5 bases and J by 3 bases, with 11 bases of the junction left unmatched. Per the germline V gene, CDR1 is SEHNR and CDR2 is FQNEAQ (reference sequence). The CDR3 consists of 16 residues. The CDR3 here is CASSIRTGKEDTEAFF. CDR3 DNA: TGTGCCAGCAGCATTAGGACAGGGAAGGAGGACACTGAAGCTTTCTTT.

This sequence joins TRBV5-4 and TRBJ2-7, with 10 bases matching TRBD1. Looked up from germline, CDR1 is SGHNT and CDR2 is YYREEE (reference sequence). The V and J ends lost 4 bases and 3 bases, in that order; junction bases with no gene match: 7. This CDR3 comprises 15 residues. CDR3 protein: CASSHTGTGDYEQYF. The CDR3 DNA reads as TGTGCCAGCAGCCATACCGGGACAGGGGACTACGAGCAGTACTTC.

The genes are TRBV4-3 and TRBJ2-5, with a weak D call TRBD1 (6 bases). The V end lost 0 bases, the J end lost 1 base, and 9 bases lay between the germline ends. The CDR3 runs to 15 residues. The germline CDR1 and CDR2 sequences are LGHNA and YSLEER. The chain's CDR3 is CASSQERTVQETQYF. CDR3 coding DNA: TGCGCCAGCAGCCAAGAAAGGACAGTCCAAGAGACCCAGTACTTC.

The rearrangement links TRBV9 to TRBJ2-7; 9 nucleotides agree with TRBD2. The germline gives CDR1 SGDLS, CDR2 YYNGEE. This CDR3 contains 16 residues. The V and J ends lost 3 bases and 5 bases, in that order; junction bases with no gene match: 12. The CDR3 coding sequence is TGTGCCAGCAGCGCTCCCTTCGCGGGAGGGCCCCACGAGCAGTACTTC. Translation: CASSAPFAGGPHEQYF.

The chain employs TRBV7-8 and TRBJ1-3; weak D call: TRBD1 (6 bases). This CDR3 contains 16 residues. Germline CDR1 reads SGHVS; CDR2 reads FQNEAQ. The ends were cut back, 4 bases at V and 3 bases at J, with 16 bases in the middle. CDR3 amino acids: CASSSSGGLHGNTIYF. Here the CDR3 DNA reads TGTGCCAGCAGCTCCTCGGGGGGCCTCCATGGAAACACCATATATTTT.

V usage is TRBV28 and J usage is TRBJ2-3, with D perhaps matching TRBD1 (5 bases). Germline values: CDR1 MDHEN, CDR2 SYDVKM. The CDR3 runs to 13 residues. V lost 6 bases and J 5 bases, leaving 12 bases between the germline ends. The DNA of the CDR3 is TGTGCCAGCAGCCCCCCCCAGGGAGATACGCAGTATTTT. Translated, it gives CASSPPQGDTQYF.

The chain employs TRBV9 and TRBJ2-3, with TRBD2 as a possible D gene (6 bases). V was pared by 2 bases and J by 3 bases, with 13 bases between. This CDR3 comprises 15 residues. Germline V lookup: CDR1 SGDLS, CDR2 YYNGEE. This chain's CDR3 is CASSVHGTGTDTQYF. The DNA for the CDR3 is TGTGCCAGCAGCGTTCACGGGACTGGGACAGATACGCAGTATTTT.

The chain couples TRBV10-1 to TRBJ2-1; 11 positions agree with TRBD2. Germline assignment: CDR1 WNHNN and CDR2 SYGVQD (reference sequence). This CDR3 is built from 15 residues. V was clipped by 8 bases and J by 10 bases; unmatched bases: 13. CDR3 sequence reads: CASRSSGRPGSEQFF. CDR3 DNA sequence: TGCGCCAGCCGGTCTAGCGGGAGGCCTGGGAGCGAGCAGTTCTTC.

The chain employs TRBV7-6 and TRBJ2-7; D is perhaps TRBD1 or TRBD2 (5 bases each). Germline CDR1 is SGHVS and CDR2 is FNYEAQ. Trimming removed 5 bases at V and 0 bases at J, with 14 bases between. The length of the CDR3 is 15 residues. CDR3 nucleotide sequence: TGTGCCAGCAGCCCCCGGGGCGGAGGCTCCTACGAGCAGTACTTC. Residues: CASSPRGGGSYEQYF.

This clone was detected a few times. The rearrangement joins TRBV2 to TRBJ2-2; no clear D. The CDR3 is 14 amino acids. The germline V gene encodes CDR1 SNHLY and CDR2 FYNNEI. V lost 6 bases and J 0 bases, leaving 8 bases between the germline ends. The CDR3, as DNA: TGTGCCAGCAGCCACGGATCGAACACCGGGGAGCTGTTTTTT. Residues: CASSHGSNTGELFF.

This rearrangement joins TRBV7-2 to TRBJ1-2; D uncertain. V gave up 4 bases and J gave up 3 bases, with 15 bases separating them. The CDR3 covers 15 residues. Germline CDR1 SGHTA, CDR2 FQGNSA. The CDR3 protein is CASSSENTGDYGYTF. The CDR3 coding sequence is TGTGCCAGCAGCTCGGAAAATACGGGAGACTATGGCTACACCTTC.

The V and J genes are TRBV6-5 and TRBJ2-1; D remains ambiguous. The CDR3 has 14 amino acids. Germline loops: CDR1 MNHEY, CDR2 SVGAGI. Trimming removed 4 bases from V and 3 bases from J, with 10 bases in between. For the CDR3, the DNA is TGTGCCAGCAGTTCCCCCGCGTACTACAATGAGCAGTTCTTC. Amino acid sequence: CASSSPAYYNEQFF.

V gene TRBV2 combines with J gene TRBJ2-3, with 15 bases that match TRBD2. This CDR3 contains 17 residues. Germline-derived CDR1 and CDR2 are SNHLY and FYNNEI. J lost 3 bases, V lost 0 bases, and 1 base had no gene match. The CDR3 sequence is CASSEAGLAGGTDTQYF. Written as DNA, the CDR3 is TGTGCCAGCAGTGAAGCTGGACTAGCGGGAGGGACAGATACGCAGTATTTT.